Detailed here is one T cell receptor (beta chain). Its specificity is not known. The data were obtained in a study of T cell repertoires in cytomegalovirus infection. CDR1 MNHNY and CDR2 SVGAGI come from the germline V gene (reference sequence). The CDR3 length is 16 residues. V was pared by 4 bases and J by 6 bases, with 12 bases of the junction left unmatched. TCRdb itself ran the reads through MiXCR, one entry per CDR3 protein. The sample consists of approximately 730,000 distinct CDR3 sequences, 29% of them appearing once. The sequence was collected from a human donor in good health (CMV status not recorded). Some clones in this sample may be carry-over from other donors' samples. The V and J genes are TRBV6-6 and TRBJ1-5; 7 nucleotides match TRBD1. The material sequenced was cultured CD8+ T cells from PBMCs, taken from culture after CMV antigen stimulation. The CDR3 loop is CASSSLTGLTSQPQHF. CDR3 bases: TGTGCCAGCAGTTCCCTGACAGGGCTGACGAGTCAGCCCCAGCATTTT.